This T cell receptor beta chain derives from a study of cytomegalovirus exposure and HLA in healthy donors. Regarding the study as a whole: For TCR beta chains, V- and J-gene trimming was later linked to a missense DCLRE1C variant.

Deletions cut 2 bases from V and 2 bases from J, with 10 bases between. This CDR3 region has 14 residues. Germline V lookup: CDR1 SGHRS, CDR2 YFSETQ. 13 Jbeta primers and 60 Vbeta primers were used for the PCR. Method: immunoSEQ multiplex PCR; TCRdb's copy keeps in-frame clones and lacks some. The sample carries roughly 140,000 clones, 80% recorded once. In regard to this clone: The antigen is not known.

This TCR came from a man in his forties in good health and CMV-seronegative. The sequencing input was PBMCs. The chain joins TRBV5-1 to TRBJ2-5; D is perhaps TRBD2 (6 bases). The CDR3 is CASSFSGRQETQYF. CDR3 in DNA: TGCGCCAGCAGCTTTTCGGGGAGGCAAGAGACCCAGTACTTC.